This TCR beta chain was retrieved from a study of shared clonotypes between healthy human individuals. The CDR3 runs to 13 residues. V shed 5 bases and J shed 7 bases, with 12 bases lying between them. CDR1 is PRHDT and CDR2 is FYEKMQ in the germline V gene (reference sequence). Profiled with immunoSEQ multiplex PCR; TCRdb holds only in-frame clones, not every one. Found here are about 120,000 clones, approximately 70% of them singletons; the top ten hold roughly 25%. The specimen was memory CD8+ T cells sorted from blood. Regarding subset: CD45RO+ cells pooled with CCR7-negative TemRA cells. The sequence came from a woman aged 30 to 39 in good health. The V call is TRBV13, the J call TRBJ2-1; D might be TRBD1 or TRBD2, each matching 5 bases. CDR3 DNA sequence: TGTGCCAGCAGCGCCGGGACCGAGAATGAGCAGTTCTTC. It codes for CASSAGTENEQFF.